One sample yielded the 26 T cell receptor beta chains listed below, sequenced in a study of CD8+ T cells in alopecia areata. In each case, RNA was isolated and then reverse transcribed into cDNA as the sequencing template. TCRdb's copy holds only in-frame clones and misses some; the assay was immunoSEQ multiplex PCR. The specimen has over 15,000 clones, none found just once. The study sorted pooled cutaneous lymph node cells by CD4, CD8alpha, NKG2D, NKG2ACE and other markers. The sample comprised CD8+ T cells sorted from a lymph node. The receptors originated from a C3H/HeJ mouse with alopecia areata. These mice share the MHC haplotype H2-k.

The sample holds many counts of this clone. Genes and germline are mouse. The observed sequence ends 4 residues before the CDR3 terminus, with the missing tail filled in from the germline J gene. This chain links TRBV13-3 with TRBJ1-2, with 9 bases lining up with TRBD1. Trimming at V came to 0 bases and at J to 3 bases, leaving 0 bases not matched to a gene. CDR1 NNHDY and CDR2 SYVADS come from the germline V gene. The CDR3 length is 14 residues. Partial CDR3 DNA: TGTGCCAGCAGTGATGACAGGGGGCACTCC. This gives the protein CASSDDRGHS. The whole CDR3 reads CASSDDRGHSDYTF.

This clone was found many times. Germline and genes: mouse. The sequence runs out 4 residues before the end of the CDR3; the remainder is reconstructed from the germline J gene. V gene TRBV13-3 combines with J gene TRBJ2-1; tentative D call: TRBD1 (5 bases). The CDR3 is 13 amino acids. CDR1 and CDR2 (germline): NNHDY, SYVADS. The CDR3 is CASSDRTKAEQFF. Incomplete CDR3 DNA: TGTGCCAGCAGTGATAGGACAAAAGCT.

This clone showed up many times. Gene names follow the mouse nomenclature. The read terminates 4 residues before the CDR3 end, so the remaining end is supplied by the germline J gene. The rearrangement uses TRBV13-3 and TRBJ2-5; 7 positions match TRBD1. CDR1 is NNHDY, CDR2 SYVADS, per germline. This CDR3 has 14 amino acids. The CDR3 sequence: CASSDDRGKDTQYF. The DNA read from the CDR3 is TGTGCCAGCAGTGATGACAGGGGAAAAGAC.

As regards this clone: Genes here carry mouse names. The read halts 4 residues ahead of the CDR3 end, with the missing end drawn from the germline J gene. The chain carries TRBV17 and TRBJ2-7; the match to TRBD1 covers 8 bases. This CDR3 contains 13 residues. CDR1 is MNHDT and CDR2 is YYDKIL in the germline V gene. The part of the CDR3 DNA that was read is TGTGCTAGCAGTAGCCGGACAGGGTAT. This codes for CASSSRTGY. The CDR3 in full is CASSSRTGYEQYF.

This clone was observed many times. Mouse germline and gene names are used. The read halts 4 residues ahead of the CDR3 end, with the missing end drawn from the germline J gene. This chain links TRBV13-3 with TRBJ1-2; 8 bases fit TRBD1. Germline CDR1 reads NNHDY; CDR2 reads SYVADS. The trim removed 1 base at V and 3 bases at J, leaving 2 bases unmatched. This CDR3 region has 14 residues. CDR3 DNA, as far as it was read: TGTGCCAGCAGTGATACCAGGGGGCACTCC. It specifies CASSDTRGHS. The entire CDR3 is CASSDTRGHSDYTF.

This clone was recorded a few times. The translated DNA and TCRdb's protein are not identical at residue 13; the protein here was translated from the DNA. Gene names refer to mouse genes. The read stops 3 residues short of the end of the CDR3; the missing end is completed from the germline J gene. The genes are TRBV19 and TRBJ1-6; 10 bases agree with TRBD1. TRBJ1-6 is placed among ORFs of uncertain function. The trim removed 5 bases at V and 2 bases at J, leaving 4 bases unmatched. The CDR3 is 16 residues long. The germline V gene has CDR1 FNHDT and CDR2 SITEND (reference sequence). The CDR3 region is CASRGDRGAYNSPLYF. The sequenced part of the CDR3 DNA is TGTGCCAGCAGAGGGGACAGGGGAGCCTATAATTCGCCC.

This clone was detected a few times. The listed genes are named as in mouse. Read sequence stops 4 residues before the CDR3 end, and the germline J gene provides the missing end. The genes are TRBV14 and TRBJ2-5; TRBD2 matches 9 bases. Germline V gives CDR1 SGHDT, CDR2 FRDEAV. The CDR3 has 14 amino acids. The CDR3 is CASSFGWGGDTQYF. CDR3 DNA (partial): TGTGCCAGCAGTTTCGGCTGGGGGGGAGAC.

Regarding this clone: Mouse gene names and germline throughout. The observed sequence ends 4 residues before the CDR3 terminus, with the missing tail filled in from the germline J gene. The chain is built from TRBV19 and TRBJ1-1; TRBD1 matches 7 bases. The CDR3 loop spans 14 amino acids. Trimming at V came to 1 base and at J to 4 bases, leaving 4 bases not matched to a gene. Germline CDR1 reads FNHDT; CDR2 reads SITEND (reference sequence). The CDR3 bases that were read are TGTGCCAGCAGTATAAGGCAGGGGGGCACA. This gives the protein CASSIRQGGT. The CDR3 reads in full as CASSIRQGGTEVFF.

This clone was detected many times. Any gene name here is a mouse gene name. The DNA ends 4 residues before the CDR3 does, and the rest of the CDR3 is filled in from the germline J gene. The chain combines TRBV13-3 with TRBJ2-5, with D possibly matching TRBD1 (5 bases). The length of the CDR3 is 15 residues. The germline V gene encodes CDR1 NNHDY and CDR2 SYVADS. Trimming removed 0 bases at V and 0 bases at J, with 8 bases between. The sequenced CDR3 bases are TGTGCCAGCAGTGATGGGACAATTAACCAAGAC. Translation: CASSDGTINQD. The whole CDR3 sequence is CASSDGTINQDTQYF. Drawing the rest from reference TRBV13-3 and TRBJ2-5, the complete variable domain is EAAVTQSPRSKVAVTGGKVTLSCHQTNNHDYMYWYRQDTGHGLRLIHYSYVADSTEKGDIPDGYKASRPSQENFSLILELASLSQTAVYFCASSDGTINQDTQYFGPGTRLLVL.

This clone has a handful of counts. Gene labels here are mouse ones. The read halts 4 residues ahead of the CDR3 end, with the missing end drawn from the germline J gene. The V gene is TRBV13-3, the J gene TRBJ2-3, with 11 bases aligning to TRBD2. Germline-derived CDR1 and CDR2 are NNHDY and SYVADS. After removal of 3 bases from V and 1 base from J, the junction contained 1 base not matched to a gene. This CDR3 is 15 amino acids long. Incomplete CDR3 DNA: TGTGCCAGCAGTGGACTGGGGGGGGGTGCAGAA. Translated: CASSGLGGGAE. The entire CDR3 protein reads CASSGLGGGAETLYF.

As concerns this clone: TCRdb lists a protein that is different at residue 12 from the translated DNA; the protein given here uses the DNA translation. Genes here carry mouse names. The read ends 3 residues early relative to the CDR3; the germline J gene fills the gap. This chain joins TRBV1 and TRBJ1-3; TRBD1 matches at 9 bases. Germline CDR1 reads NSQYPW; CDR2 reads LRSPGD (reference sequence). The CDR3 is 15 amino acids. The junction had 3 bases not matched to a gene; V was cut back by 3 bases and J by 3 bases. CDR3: CTCSAPGQGGNTLYF. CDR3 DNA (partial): TGCACCTGCAGTGCTCCGGGACAGGGTGGAAATACG.

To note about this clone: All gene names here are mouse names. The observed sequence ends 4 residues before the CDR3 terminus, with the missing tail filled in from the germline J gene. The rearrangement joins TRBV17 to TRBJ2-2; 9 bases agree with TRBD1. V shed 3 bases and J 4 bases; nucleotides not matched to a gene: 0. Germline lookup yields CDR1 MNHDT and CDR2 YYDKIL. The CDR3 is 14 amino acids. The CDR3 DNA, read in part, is TGTGCTAGCAGTAGGGACAGGGGCACCGGG. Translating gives CASSRDRGTG. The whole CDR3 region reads CASSRDRGTGQLYF. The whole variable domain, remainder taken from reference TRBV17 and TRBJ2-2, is DTTVKQNPRYKLARVGKPVNLICSQTMNHDTMYWYQKKPNQAPKLLLFYYDKILNREADTFEKFQSSRPNNSFCSLYIGSAGLEYSAMYLCASSRDRGTGQLYFGEGSKLTVL.

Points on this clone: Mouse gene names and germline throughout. The CDR3 here is CTCSSRDWGPYEQYF. The sequenced CDR3 bases are TGCACCTGCAGCAGCCGGGACTGGGGCCCCTAT. The chain recombines TRBV1 with TRBJ2-7, with 10 bases aligning to TRBD2. The read ends 4 residues early relative to the CDR3; the germline J gene fills the gap. Trimming cost V 6 bases and J 2 bases; bases outside gene matches: 7. The CDR3 sequence is 15 residues long. Germline loops: CDR1 NSQYPW, CDR2 LRSPGD (reference sequence).

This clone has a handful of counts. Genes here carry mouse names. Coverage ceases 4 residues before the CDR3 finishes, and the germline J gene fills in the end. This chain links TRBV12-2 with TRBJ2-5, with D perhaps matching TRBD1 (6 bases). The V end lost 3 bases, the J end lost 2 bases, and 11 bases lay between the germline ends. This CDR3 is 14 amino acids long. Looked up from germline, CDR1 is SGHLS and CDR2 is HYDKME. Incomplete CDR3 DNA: TGTGCCAGCTCTGGCAGGGACATCCAAGAC. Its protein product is CASSGRDIQD. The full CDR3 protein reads CASSGRDIQDTQYF.

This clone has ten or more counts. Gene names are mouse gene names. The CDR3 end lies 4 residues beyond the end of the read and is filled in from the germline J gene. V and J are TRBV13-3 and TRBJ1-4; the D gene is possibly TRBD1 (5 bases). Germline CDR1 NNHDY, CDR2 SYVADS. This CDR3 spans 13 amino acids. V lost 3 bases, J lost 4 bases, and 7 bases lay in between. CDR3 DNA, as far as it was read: TGTGCCAGCAGTGGGACAATCAACGAA. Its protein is CASSGTINE. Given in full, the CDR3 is CASSGTINERLFF.

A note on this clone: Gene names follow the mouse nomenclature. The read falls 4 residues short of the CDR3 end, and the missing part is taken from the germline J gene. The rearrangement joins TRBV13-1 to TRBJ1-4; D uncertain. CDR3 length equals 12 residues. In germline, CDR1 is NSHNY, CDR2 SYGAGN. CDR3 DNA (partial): TGTGCCAGCAGTGATGAAGGCGAA. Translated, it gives CASSDEGE. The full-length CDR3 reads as CASSDEGERLFF.

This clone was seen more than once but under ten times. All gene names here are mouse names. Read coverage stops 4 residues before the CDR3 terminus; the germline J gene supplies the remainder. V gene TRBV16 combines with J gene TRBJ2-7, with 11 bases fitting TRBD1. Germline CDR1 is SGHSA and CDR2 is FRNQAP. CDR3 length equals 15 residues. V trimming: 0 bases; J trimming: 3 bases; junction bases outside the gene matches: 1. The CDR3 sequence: CASSLEGTGGYEQYF. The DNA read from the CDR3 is TGTGCAAGCAGCTTAGAAGGGACAGGGGGCTAT.

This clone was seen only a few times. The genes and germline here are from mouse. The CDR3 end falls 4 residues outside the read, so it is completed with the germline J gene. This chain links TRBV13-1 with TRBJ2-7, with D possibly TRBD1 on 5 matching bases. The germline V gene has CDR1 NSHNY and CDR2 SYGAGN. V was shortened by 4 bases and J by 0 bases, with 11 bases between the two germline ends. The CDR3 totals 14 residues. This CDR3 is CASSPQVSSYEQYF. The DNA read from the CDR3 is TGTGCCAGCAGTCCACAGGTCAGCTCCTAT.

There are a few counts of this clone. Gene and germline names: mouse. The sequenced CDR3 bases are TGTGCTAGCAGTTTATCCCACAGGGAT. As protein: CASSLSHRD. The full CDR3 protein is CASSLSHRDEQYF. The chain carries TRBV29 and TRBJ2-7; tentatively, D is TRBD1 (6 bases). The read stops 4 residues short of the end of the CDR3; the missing end is completed from the germline J gene. The CDR3 is 13 amino acids. CDR1 and CDR2 from the germline V gene are MSHET and SYDVDS. The full variable domain, with the rest looked up from reference TRBV29 and TRBJ2-7, is DMKVTQMPRYLIKRMGENVLLECGQDMSHETMYWYRQDPGLGLQLIYISYDVDSNSEGDIPKGYRVSRKKREHFSLILDSAKTNQTSVYFCASSLSHRDEQYFGPGTRLTVL.

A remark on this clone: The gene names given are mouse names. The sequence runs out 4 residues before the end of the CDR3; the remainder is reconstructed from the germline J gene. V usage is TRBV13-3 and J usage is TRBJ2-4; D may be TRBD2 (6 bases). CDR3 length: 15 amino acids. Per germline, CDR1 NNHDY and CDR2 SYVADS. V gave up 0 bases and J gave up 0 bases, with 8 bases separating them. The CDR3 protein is CASSDAWGSQNTLYF. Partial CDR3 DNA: TGTGCCAGCAGTGATGCCTGGGGTAGTCAAAAC. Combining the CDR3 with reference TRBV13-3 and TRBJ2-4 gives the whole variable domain EAAVTQSPRSKVAVTGGKVTLSCHQTNNHDYMYWYRQDTGHGLRLIHYSYVADSTEKGDIPDGYKASRPSQENFSLILELASLSQTAVYFCASSDAWGSQNTLYFGAGTRLSVL.

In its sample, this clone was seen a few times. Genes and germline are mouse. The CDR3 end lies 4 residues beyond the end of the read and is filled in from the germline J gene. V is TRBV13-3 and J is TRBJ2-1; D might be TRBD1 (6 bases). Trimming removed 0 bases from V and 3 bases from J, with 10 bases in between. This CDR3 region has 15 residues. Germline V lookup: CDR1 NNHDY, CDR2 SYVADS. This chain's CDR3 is CASSDAGQFYAEQFF. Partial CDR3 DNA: TGTGCCAGCAGTGATGCGGGACAATTCTATGCT.

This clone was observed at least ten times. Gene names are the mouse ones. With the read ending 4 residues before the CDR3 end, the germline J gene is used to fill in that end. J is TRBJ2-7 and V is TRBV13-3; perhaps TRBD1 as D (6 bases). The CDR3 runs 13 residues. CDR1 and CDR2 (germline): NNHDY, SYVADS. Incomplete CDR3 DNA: TGTGCCAGCAGGTACCGGGACAAATAT. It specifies CASRYRDKY. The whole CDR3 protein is CASRYRDKYEQYF.

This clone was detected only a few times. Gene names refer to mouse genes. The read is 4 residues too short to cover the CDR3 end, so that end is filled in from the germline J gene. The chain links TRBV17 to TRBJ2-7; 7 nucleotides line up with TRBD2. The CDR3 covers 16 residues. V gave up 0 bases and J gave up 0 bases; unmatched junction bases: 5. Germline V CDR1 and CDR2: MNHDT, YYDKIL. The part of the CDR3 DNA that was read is TGTGCTAGCAGTAGAGATTCGGGGGGGAGCTCCTAT. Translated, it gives CASSRDSGGSSY. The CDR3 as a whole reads CASSRDSGGSSYEQYF.

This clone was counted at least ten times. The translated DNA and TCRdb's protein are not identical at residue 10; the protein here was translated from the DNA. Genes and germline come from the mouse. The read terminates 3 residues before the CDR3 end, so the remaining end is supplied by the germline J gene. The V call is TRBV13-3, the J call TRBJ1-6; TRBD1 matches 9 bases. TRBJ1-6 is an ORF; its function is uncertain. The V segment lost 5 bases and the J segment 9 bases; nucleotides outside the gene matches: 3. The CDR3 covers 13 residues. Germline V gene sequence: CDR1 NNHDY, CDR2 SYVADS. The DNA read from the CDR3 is TGTGCCAGCAGACGGGACAGGGTTTCGCCC. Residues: CASRRDRVSP. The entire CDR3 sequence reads CASRRDRVSPLYF.

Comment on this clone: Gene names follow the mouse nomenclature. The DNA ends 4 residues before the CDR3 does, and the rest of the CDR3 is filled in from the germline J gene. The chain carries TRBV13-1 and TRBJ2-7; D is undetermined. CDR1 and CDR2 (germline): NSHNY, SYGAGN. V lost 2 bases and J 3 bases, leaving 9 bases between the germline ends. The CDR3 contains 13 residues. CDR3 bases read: TGTGCCAGCAGTGAACAGACCTTCTAT. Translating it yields CASSEQTFY. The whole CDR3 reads CASSEQTFYEQYF.

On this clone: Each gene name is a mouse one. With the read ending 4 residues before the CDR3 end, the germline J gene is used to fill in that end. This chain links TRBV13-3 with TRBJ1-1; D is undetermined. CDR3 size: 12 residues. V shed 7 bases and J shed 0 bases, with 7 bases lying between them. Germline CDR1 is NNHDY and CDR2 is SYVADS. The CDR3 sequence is CASYRANTEVFF. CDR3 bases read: TGTGCCAGCTACAGAGCAAACACA.